This is a list of T cell receptor beta chains from one sample in a study of long-term antiretroviral therapy in people with HIV. Here immunoSEQ multiplex PCR was the method, and the copy in TCRdb shows in-frame clones only, minus some. The table shows about 29,000 clones, with about 77% occurring only once. This sample comprised unsorted PBMCs, obtained 1.5 years before starting antiretroviral therapy. The origin of the receptors is a man younger than 35 with HIV. The CDR3 runs from the conserved cysteine through the conserved F or W. The order of the fields is J gene, D gene, V gene, clone size, CDR3 DNA, CDR3 protein. D genes are given only for firm matches. Size is omitted from some rows. Given values are once, few, many or a class for expanded clones.

TRBJ1-1,NA,TRBV7-2,NA,TGTGCCAGCAGCTTAGCGCTAAGTCGCACTGAAGCTTTCTTT,CASSLALSRTEAFF
TRBJ1-3,TRBD1,TRBV2,NA,TGTGCCAGCAGTGAAGGAGGGGGCGCTGGAAACACCATATATTTT,CASSEGGGAGNTIYF
TRBJ2-5,NA,TRBV2,NA,TGTGCCAGCAGTGGGATAGAGACCCAGTACTTC,CASSGIETQYF
TRBJ2-7,NA,TRBV5-1,NA,TGCGCCAGCAGCCTCCACTCCTACGAGCAGTACTTC,CASSLHSYEQYF
TRBJ2-1,TRBD2,TRBV30,once,TGTGCCTTTTGGCCTAGCGGGAGGGGGACCTACAATGAGCAGTTCTTC,CAFWPSGRGTYNEQFF
TRBJ1-4,NA,TRBV11-1,NA,TGTGCCGGAGCTGCGTCGCCGTCCCCCAATGAAAAACTGTTTTTT,CAGAASPSPNEKLFF
TRBJ1-4,NA,TRBV4-1,few,TGCGCCAGCAGCCAAGATAGGCTCGAAAAACTGTTTTTT,CASSQDRLEKLFF
TRBJ2-3,TRBD2,TRBV4-1,NA,TGCGCCAGCAGCCCCCAATTAGCGGGGGTGGGAGATACGCAGTATTTT,CASSPQLAGVGDTQYF
TRBJ1-5,NA,TRBV2,NA,TGTGCCAGCAGGGGAAGGGGGTCTCAGAGCAATCAGCCCCAGCATTTT,CASRGRGSQSNQPQHF
TRBJ2-1,NA,TRBV2,NA,TGTGCCAGCATCCTGCGACTTAGCTCCTACAATGAGCAGTTCTTC,CASILRLSSYNEQFF
TRBJ1-5,NA,TRBV27,NA,TGTGCCAGCAGTTTAACATCCCCACCCGCCGATCAGCCCCAGCATTTT,CASSLTSPPADQPQHF
TRBJ2-7,TRBD1,TRBV19,NA,TGTGCCAGTAGTATCCAGGGACAGGGTCCCTACGAGCAGTACTTC,CASSIQGQGPYEQYF
TRBJ2-3,NA,TRBV5-1,NA,TGCGCCAGCAGCTTGGAACCACCTCGGTTGGGAGACACAGATACGCAGTATTTT,CASSLEPPRLGDTDTQYF
TRBJ2-7,NA,TRBV7-8,NA,TGTGCCAGCAGCTTAGTTGACAGGACCTACGAGCAGTACTTC,CASSLVDRTYEQYF
TRBJ1-6,NA,TRBV4-1,NA,TGCGCCAGCAGCCACCTCCGACCGGGTTCACCCCTCCACTTT,CASSHLRPGSPLHF
TRBJ2-7,NA,TRBV19,medium-sized,TGTGCCAGTAGTATCGCGTCGGGGGACGAGCAGTACTTC,CASSIASGDEQYF
TRBJ1-5,NA,TRBV28,once,TGTGCCAGCAGTCACAGGGTAGGCAATCAGCCCCAGCATTTT,CASSHRVGNQPQHF
TRBJ1-5,TRBD1,TRBV30,NA,TGTGCCTGGACACGGGACAGCCTAAATCAGCCCCAGCATTTT,CAWTRDSLNQPQHF
TRBJ2-5,TRBD2,TRBV4-1,NA,TGCGCCAGCAGCCAAGCTCTAGCGGGAGGGCCTGTCCAAGAGACCCAGTACTTC,CASSQALAGGPVQETQYF
TRBJ2-6,NA,TRBV6-5,NA,TGTGCCATCCCCTCTGGGGCCAACGTCCTGACTTTC,CAIPSGANVLTF
TRBJ2-7,NA,TRBV7-9,NA,TGTGCCAGCAGCTCAGAGGCAAGTCCCCCAATCTACGAGCAGTACTTC,CASSSEASPPIYEQYF
TRBJ2-5,TRBD1,TRBV7-9,NA,TGTGCCAGCAGCTATACAGGGGGAGCAGAGACCCAGTACTTC,CASSYTGGAETQYF
TRBJ2-2,TRBD2,TRBV29-1,NA,TGCAGCGTGCGGGAGGGCGGGGAGCTGTTTTTT,CSVREGGELFF
TRBJ2-7,NA,TRBV9,few,TGTGCCAGCAGCGCAAAGCGGGCAAAGAAGACTTACGAGCAGTACTTC,CASSAKRAKKTYEQYF
TRBJ1-4,NA,TRBV28,NA,TGTGCCAGCAGTTTAGGCGGGCTTAATGAAAAACTGTTTTTT,CASSLGGLNEKLFF
TRBJ1-6,NA,TRBV5-1,NA,TGCGCCAGCAGCCTTCGGGGGGGTTATAATTCACCCCTCCACTTT,CASSLRGGYNSPLHF
TRBJ2-1,NA,TRBV25-1,once,TGTGCCAGCAGTGAACAATACAATGAGCAGTTCTTC,CASSEQYNEQFF
TRBJ2-1,NA,TRBV6-6,NA,TGTGCCAGCAGCACGGATAGTTACAATGAGCAGTTCTTC,CASSTDSYNEQFF
TRBJ1-5,NA,TRBV7-2,NA,TGTGCCAGCAGCTTAGGGGGCTCAAGGAATCAGCCCCAGCATTTT,CASSLGGSRNQPQHF
TRBJ2-2,TRBD1,TRBV5-1,NA,TGCGCCAGTCGGGACAGGGGAGGGAACACCGGGGAGCTGTTTTTT,CASRDRGGNTGELFF
TRBJ1-2,NA,TRBV25-1,few,TGTGCCAGCAGCGGACAGACACTTGACTATGGCTACACCTTC,CASSGQTLDYGYTF
TRBJ1-2,TRBD1,TRBV6-6,NA,TGTGCCAGCAGACCCTCTCGGGACAGTTACGGCTACACCTTC,CASRPSRDSYGYTF
TRBJ2-3,NA,TRBV11-1,NA,TGTGCCAGCGGCTCCGGGGTAGCCGAACACACAGATACGCAGTATTTT,CASGSGVAEHTDTQYF
TRBJ1-3,TRBD1,TRBV29-1,NA,TGCAGCGTTGAAGGGATACAGGGGCCCGCGGGGAGATATTTT,CSVEGIQGPAGRYF
TRBJ2-5,NA,TRBV5-6,NA,TGTGCCAGCAGCCCCGGGCGGGGTGGAGAGACCCAGTACTTC,CASSPGRGGETQYF